These T cell receptor beta chains were read from a single sample in a study of blood T cells in healthy people across ages. TCRdb re-derived calls from the 5' RACE reads in MiXCR, one entry per CDR3 protein. Of about 970,000 distinct CDR3 sequences in the sample, roughly half were seen once. Sequenced sample: blood. The receptor source for this set is a woman in her sixties in good health. Both conserved end residues are part of each CDR3. A D gene is named only where the DNA matches it firmly. Clone size is stated in some rows and not others, as once, few, many or a class when expanded.

d_call	clone_size	v_call	j_call	cdr3_nt	cdr3_aa
TRBD1	.	TRBV7-9	TRBJ2-1	TGTGCCAGCAGCTCTCCCCGGGACAGTACTACCAATGAGCAGTTCTTC	CASSSPRDSTTNEQFF
.	.	TRBV4-1	TRBJ1-3	TGCGCCAGCAGCCGGGGCGAAGGACCGAACTCTGGAAACACCATATATTTT	CASSRGEGPNSGNTIYF
.	.	TRBV7-2	TRBJ1-4	TGTGCCAGCAGCTTTGCAGGGTCAAATGAAAAACTGTTTTTT	CASSFAGSNEKLFF
.	.	TRBV20-1	TRBJ2-3	TGCAGTGCTAGAACGGGCCGACAATGGGATACGCAGTATTTT	CSARTGRQWDTQYF
.	.	TRBV12-3/TRBV12-4	TRBJ2-1	TGTGCCAGCAGATATTTAGGGCCCTCCTACAATGAGCAGTTCTTC	CASRYLGPSYNEQFF
TRBD2	.	TRBV6-1	TRBJ2-3	TGTGCCAGTACCCAGGAGGGACTAGACACAGATACGCAGTATTTT	CASTQEGLDTDTQYF
.	.	TRBV28	TRBJ2-1	TGTGCCAGCAGTTTACAGGGGATCAGCAATGAGCAGTTCTTC	CASSLQGISNEQFF
.	many	TRBV12-3/TRBV12-4	TRBJ2-7	TGTGCCAGCAGTCCCGGGGCAGGGATTTCCTACGAGCAGTACTTC	CASSPGAGISYEQYF
.	few	TRBV25-1	TRBJ2-3	TGTGCCAGCAGCCCCCGGGGAACCACAGATACGCAGTATTTT	CASSPRGTTDTQYF
.	.	TRBV5-5	TRBJ1-1	TGTGCCAGCAGCTTGGATTGGGGGAGATACACTGAAGCTTTCTTT	CASSLDWGRYTEAFF
TRBD2	.	TRBV4-3	TRBJ2-3	TGCGCCTGCAGCCTGACTAGCGGGAGATCCACAGATACGCAGTATTTT	CACSLTSGRSTDTQYF
TRBD2	.	TRBV27	TRBJ2-1	TGTGCCAGCAGGGCTGGTCCCGGGACTAGGAAGTACAATGAGCAGTTCTTC	CASRAGPGTRKYNEQFF
TRBD1	.	TRBV5-6	TRBJ1-2	TGTGCCAGCAGCGGGGACAGGGGGCATGGCTACACCTTC	CASSGDRGHGYTF
TRBD2	.	TRBV20-1	TRBJ2-7	TGCAGTGCTAGAACCCTAGCGGGAGGGCCCTCGAGTTACTACGAGCAGTACTTC	CSARTLAGGPSSYYEQYF
.	few	TRBV7-9	TRBJ2-4	TGTGCCAGCAGCCAGGGACTTAACATTCAGTACTTC	CASSQGLNIQYF
.	.	TRBV20-1	TRBJ2-5	TGCAGTGCTAGATCCCCTCTGCTAGGCTCCCAAGAGACCCAGTACTTC	CSARSPLLGSQETQYF
.	.	TRBV12-3/TRBV12-4	TRBJ1-6	TGTGCCAGCACCGCGAGCCTCCCGGGTTCACCCCTCCACTTT	CASTASLPGSPLHF
.	.	TRBV10-3	TRBJ2-7	TGTGCCATCAGTGACCTATCTGGCACAGGGCCTGGCTACGAGCAGTACTTC	CAISDLSGTGPGYEQYF
TRBD1	few	TRBV6-2/TRBV6-3	TRBJ2-6	TGTGCCAGCAGTCGTCCAGGGGGCAAATCGTCTGGGGCCAACGTCCTGACTTTC	CASSRPGGKSSGANVLTF
.	.	TRBV24-1	TRBJ2-1	TGTGCCACCAGTGATTTTACCGGACAGCCTAATGAGCAGTTCTTC	CATSDFTGQPNEQFF
TRBD2	.	TRBV7-9	TRBJ2-3	TGTGCCAGCAGCCCGCACCGGGGACTAGCGGACATCACAGATACGCAGTATTTT	CASSPHRGLADITDTQYF
.	.	TRBV12-3/TRBV12-4	TRBJ1-1	TGTGCCAGCAGTTTAGGAGGGATTGAAGCTTTCTTT	CASSLGGIEAFF
.	.	TRBV10-1	TRBJ2-1	TGCGCCAGCAGTGAGTCATATGGGGGAGGTGAGCAGTTCTTC	CASSESYGGGEQFF
.	few	TRBV4-1	TRBJ2-5	TGCGCCAGCAGCCAAGATACTTGGATGGGGGAGACCCAGTACTTC	CASSQDTWMGETQYF
.	.	TRBV5-1	TRBJ2-5	TGCGCCAGCAGCATGGGGGAGCGGACCCAGTACTTC	CASSMGERTQYF
TRBD2	.	TRBV7-2	TRBJ2-1	TGTGCCAGCAGCCCAGGACTAGAAATGTACAATGAGCAGTTCTTC	CASSPGLEMYNEQFF
.	.	TRBV21-1	TRBJ2-3	TGTGCCAGCAGCAAAGTGGGGACTAGCGTCCCAGATACGCAGTATTTT	CASSKVGTSVPDTQYF
.	.	TRBV12-5	TRBJ2-5	TGTGCTAGTGGTCCGGACAGCCAAGAGACCCAGTACTTC	CASGPDSQETQYF
TRBD1	.	TRBV9	TRBJ2-6	TGTGCCAGCACCTGGGACAGCACCACTGGGGCCAACGTCCTGACTTTC	CASTWDSTTGANVLTF
TRBD2	.	TRBV7-9	TRBJ2-3	TGTGCCAGCAGTTCTAGCGGGAGTGAAGGAGATACGCAGTATTTT	CASSSSGSEGDTQYF
TRBD2	.	TRBV27	TRBJ2-3	TGTGCCAGCAGTCAAACCGGGACTAGCGGCGGAGATACGCAGTATTTT	CASSQTGTSGGDTQYF